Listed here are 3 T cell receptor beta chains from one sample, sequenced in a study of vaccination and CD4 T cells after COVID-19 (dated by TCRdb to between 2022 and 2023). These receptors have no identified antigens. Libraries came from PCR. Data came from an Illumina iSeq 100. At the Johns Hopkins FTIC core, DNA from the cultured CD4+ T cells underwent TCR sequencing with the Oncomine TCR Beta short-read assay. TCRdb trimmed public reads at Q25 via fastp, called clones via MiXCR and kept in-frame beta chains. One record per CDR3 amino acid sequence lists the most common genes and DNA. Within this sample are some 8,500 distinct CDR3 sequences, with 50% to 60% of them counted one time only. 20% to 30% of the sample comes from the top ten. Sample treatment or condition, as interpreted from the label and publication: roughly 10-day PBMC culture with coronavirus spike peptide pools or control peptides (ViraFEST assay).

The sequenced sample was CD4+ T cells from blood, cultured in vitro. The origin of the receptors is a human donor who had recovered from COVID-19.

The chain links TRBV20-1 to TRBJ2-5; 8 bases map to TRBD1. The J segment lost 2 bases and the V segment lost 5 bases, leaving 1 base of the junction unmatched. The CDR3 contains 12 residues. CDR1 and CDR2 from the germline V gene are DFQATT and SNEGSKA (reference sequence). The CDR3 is CSAGTGQETQYF. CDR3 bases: TGCAGTGCTGGGACAGGTCAAGAGACCCAGTACTTC.

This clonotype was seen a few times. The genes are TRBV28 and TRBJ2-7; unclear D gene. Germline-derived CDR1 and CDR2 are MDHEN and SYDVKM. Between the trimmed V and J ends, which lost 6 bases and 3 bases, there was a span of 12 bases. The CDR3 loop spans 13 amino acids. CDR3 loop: CASRRASYYEQYF. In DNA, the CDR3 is TGTGCCAGCAGGCGAGCCTCCTACTACGAGCAGTACTTC.

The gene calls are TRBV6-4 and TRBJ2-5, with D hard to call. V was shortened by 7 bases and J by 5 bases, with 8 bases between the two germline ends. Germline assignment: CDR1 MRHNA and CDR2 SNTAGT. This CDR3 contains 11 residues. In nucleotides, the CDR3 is TGTGCCAGCAAAACCGGGGAGACCCAGTACTTC. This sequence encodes CASKTGETQYF.